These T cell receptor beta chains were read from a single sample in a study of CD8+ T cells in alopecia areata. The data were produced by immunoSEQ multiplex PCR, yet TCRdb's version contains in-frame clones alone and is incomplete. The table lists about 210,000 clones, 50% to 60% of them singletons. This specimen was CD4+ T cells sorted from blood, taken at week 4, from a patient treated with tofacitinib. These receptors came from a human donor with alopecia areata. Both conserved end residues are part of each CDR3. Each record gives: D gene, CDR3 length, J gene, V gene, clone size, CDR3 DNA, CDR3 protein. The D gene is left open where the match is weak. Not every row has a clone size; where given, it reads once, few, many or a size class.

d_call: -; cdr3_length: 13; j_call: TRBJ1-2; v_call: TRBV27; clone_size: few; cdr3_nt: TGTGCCAGCAGTTTATCCAGTCTGAGTGGCTACACCTTC; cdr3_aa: CASSLSSLSGYTF
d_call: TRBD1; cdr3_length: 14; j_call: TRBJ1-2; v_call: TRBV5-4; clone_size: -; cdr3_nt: TGTGCCAGCAGCTTGGTACAGGGGACCTATGGCTACACCTTC; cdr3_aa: CASSLVQGTYGYTF
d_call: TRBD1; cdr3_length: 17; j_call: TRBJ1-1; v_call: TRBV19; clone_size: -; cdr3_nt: TGTGCCAGTAGTCCCCTCCAGGACAGGAAAAGAAACACTGAAGCTTTCTTT; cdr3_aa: CASSPLQDRKRNTEAFF
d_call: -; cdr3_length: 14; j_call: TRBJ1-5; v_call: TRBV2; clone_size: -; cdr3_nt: TGTGCCAGCAGTGAAAGACAGGGCAATCAGCCCCAGCATTTT; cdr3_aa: CASSERQGNQPQHF
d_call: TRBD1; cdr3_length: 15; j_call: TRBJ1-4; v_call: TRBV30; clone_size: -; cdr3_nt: TGTGCCTCCCCGGGACAGGGGCTGGCTAATGAAAAACTGTTTTTT; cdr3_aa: CASPGQGLANEKLFF
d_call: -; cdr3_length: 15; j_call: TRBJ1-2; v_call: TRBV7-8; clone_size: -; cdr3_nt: TGTGCCAGCAGCTTAACTATCAGTCGTTTCGATGGCTACACCTTC; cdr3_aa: CASSLTISRFDGYTF
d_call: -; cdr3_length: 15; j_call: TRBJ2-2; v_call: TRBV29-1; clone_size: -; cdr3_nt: TGCAGCGTTGATAAGCTGACAGAAAACACCGGGGAGCTGTTTTTT; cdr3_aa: CSVDKLTENTGELFF
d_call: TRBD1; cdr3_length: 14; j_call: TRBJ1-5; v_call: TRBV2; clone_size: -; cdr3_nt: TGTGCCAGCAGTGGGACAGGGGGCAATCAGCCCCAGCATTTT; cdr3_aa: CASSGTGGNQPQHF
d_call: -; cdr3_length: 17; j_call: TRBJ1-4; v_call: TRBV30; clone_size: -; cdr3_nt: TGTGCCTGGAGGCCCACGAGGAACAGGGAGGAGGATGAAAAACTGTTTTTT; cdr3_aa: CAWRPTRNREEDEKLFF
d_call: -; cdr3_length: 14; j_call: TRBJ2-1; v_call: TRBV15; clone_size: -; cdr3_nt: TGTGCCACCGCCCCCGCCCCCCTGAGGAATGAGCAGTTCTTC; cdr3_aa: CATAPAPLRNEQFF
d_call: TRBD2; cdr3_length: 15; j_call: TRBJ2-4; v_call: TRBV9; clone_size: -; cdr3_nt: TGTGCCAGCAGCGTAGAGGGACTAGTAAACGACATTCAGTACTTC; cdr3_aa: CASSVEGLVNDIQYF
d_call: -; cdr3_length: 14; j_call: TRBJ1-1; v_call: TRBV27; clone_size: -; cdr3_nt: TGTGCCAGCAGATACGACACTCAGGTCACTGAAGCTTTCTTT; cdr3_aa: CASRYDTQVTEAFF
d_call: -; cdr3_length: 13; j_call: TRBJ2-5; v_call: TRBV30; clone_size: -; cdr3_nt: TGTGCCTGGAGTGTACGTATGCCGGAGACCCAGTACTTC; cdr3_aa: CAWSVRMPETQYF
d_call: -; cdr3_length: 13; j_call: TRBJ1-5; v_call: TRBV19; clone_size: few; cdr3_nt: TGTGCCAGTAGTATTCAAGAGGGCCAGCCCCAGCATTTT; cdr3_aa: CASSIQEGQPQHF
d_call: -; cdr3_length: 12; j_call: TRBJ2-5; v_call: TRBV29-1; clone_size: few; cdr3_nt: TGCAGCGTTGAATTGGGGGGAGAGACCCAGTACTTC; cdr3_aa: CSVELGGETQYF
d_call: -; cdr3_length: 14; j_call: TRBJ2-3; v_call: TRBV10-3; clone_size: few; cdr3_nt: TGTGCCATCAGTGAGGATCAGCCCACAGATACGCAGTATTTT; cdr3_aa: CAISEDQPTDTQYF
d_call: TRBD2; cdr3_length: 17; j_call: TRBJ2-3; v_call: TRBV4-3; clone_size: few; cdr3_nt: TGCGCCAGCAGCCTGTTACCCGGGACTAGCGGATCAGATACGCAGTATTTT; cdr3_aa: CASSLLPGTSGSDTQYF
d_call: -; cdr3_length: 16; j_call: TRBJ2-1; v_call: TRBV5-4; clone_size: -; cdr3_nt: TGTGCCAGCACCTCCGACGGAACCTCGGCGGGCAATGAGCAGTTCTTC; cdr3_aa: CASTSDGTSAGNEQFF
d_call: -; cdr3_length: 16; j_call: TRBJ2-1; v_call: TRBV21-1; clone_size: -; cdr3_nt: TGTGCCAGCAGCACTAGAGGGACTAGCGGATACAATGAGCAGTTCTTC; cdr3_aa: CASSTRGTSGYNEQFF
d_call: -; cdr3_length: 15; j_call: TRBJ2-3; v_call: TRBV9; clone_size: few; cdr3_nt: TGTGCCAGCAGCGTCGGCCCATCTAGCACAGATACGCAGTATTTT; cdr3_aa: CASSVGPSSTDTQYF
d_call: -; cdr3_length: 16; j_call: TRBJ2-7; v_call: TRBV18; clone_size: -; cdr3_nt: TGTGCCAGCTCACGGATTTCGGCGGAGGGGATCTTTTCGCAGTACTTC; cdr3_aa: CASSRISAEGIFSQYF